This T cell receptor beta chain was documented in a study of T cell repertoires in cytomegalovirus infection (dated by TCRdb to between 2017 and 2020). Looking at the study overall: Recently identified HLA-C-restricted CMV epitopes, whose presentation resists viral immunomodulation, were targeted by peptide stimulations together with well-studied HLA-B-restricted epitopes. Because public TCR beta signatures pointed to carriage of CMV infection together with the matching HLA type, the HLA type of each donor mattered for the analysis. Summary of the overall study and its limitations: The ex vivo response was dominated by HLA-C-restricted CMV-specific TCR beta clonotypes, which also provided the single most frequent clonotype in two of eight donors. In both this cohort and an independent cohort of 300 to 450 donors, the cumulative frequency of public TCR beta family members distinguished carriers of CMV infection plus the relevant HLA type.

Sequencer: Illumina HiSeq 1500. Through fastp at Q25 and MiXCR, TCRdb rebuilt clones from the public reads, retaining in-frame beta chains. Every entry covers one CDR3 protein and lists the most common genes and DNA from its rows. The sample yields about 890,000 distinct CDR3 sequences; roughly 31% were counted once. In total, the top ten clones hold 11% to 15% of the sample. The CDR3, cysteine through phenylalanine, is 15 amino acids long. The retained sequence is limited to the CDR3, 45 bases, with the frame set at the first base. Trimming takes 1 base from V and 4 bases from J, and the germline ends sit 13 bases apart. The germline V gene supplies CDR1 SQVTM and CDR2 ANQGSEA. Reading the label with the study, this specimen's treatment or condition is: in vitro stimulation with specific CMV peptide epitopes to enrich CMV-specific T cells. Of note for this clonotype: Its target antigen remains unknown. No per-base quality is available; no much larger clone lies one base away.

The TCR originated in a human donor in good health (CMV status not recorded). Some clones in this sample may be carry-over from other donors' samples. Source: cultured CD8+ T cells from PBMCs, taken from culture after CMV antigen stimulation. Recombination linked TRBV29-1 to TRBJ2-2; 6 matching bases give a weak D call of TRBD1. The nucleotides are TGCAGCGTTGAAGTAAGGGGCAGGGGCACCGGGGAGCTGTTTTTT. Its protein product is CSVEVRGRGTGELFF.